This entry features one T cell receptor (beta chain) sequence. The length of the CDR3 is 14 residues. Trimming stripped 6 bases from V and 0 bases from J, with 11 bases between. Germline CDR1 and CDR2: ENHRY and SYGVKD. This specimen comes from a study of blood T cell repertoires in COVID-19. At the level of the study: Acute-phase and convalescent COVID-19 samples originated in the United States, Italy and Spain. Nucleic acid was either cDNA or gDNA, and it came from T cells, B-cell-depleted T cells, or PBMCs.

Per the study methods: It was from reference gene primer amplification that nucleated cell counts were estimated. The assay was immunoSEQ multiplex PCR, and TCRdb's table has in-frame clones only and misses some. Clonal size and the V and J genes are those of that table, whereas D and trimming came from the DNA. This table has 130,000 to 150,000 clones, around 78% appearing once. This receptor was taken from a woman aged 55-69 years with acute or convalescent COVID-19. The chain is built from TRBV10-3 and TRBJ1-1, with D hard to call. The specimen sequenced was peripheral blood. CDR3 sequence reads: CAIRLSGLNTEAFF. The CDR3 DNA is TGTGCCATCAGGCTGTCAGGTTTGAACACTGAAGCTTTCTTT.